This T cell receptor (beta chain) was sequenced for a study of blood T cells in healthy people across ages. Primed by a sample-barcoded 5' primer and a J-beta primer mix, a second PCR proceeded for roughly 7 to 11 cycles. TCRdb redid the calling of the 5' RACE reads with MiXCR, one entry per CDR3 protein. The table has roughly 1,700,000 distinct CDR3 sequences, approximately 30% seen once; the top ten hold less than 9.5%. The CDR3 is made up of 15 amino acids. V lost 5 bases and J lost 6, with 17 bases in between. Germline CDR1 MNHEY, CDR2 SVGAGI. Caucasian individuals from Russia who were healthy and aged about 6 to 100 acted as donors. In this sample, this clonotype turned up a few times. Its antigen is not known. General study findings and limits: It was held that diversity estimates obtained from one million T cells represented underestimates. The CMV status of each donor remained undetermined, and this could have confounded shifts in expanded clonotypes.

The TCR comes from a woman aged 25 to 39 in good health. V is TRBV6-5 and J is TRBJ2-1, with D perhaps given as TRBD1 or TRBD2 (6 bases each). Source material: blood. Here the CDR3 DNA reads TGTGCCAGCAGTACCCCCGGGGGCGCCGGCAATGAGCAGTTCTTC. Amino acids: CASSTPGGAGNEQFF.